This TCR beta chain was identified during a study of metastatic and nonmetastatic thyroid tumors. Study in general: Both malignant and benign thyroid patients supplied peripheral blood and tumor or nodule tissue samples, across which the repertoires of these patients were then compared. Study outcomes and limitations: According to reports, the diversity of TCR beta was significantly higher in malignant thyroid tumors than in benign nodules, and this held in both blood and tumor samples.

TCRdb used MiXCR to call clones anew from the PCR reads. The data contain about 15,000 clones, approximately 30% of them seen just once; the ten biggest clones take up 10% to 13%. This clone rates as medium-sized. The antigen is undetermined. Nobody among the patients had been given any treatment before thyroid surgery. Looked up from germline, CDR1 is KGHSH and CDR2 is LQKENI. The CDR3 consists of 14 residues. V lost 1 base and J 5 bases, leaving 11 bases between the germline ends. The receptor comes from a female donor with papillary thyroid cancer or a benign thyroid nodule (not recorded which). Some clones in this sample may be carry-over from other donors' samples. The sequenced sample was blood. The V gene is TRBV18, the J gene TRBJ2-5; D ambiguous. The CDR3: CASSPLSVSETQYF. The CDR3 region has the DNA TGTGCCAGCTCACCACTGTCCGTATCGGAGACCCAGTACTTC.